A selection of T cell receptor beta chains follows, all from one sample in a study of T cells in Graves' hyperthyroidism and ophthalmopathy. TCRdb re-derived calls from the multiplex PCR reads in MiXCR, one entry per CDR3 protein. This sample has about 480,000 distinct CDR3 sequences, with around an eighth found just once. Sequencing input: blood. These receptors all come from a woman in her late teens or twenties with Graves' hyperthyroidism. Each CDR3 is given with its conserved first and last residue. Fields, in order: D gene, CDR3 length, V gene, J gene, clone size, CDR3 DNA, CDR3 protein. A D gene is named only where the DNA matches it firmly. Some rows mark clone size as missing; the rest say once, few, many or name a class of expanded clone.

>TRBD2|18|TRBV3-1|TRBJ2-2|many
TGTGCCAGCAGCCTACTAGCGGGAGGTAGTTTTGGCACCGGGGAGCTGTTTTTT
CASSLLAGGSFGTGELFF
>TRBD2|18|TRBV4-1|TRBJ2-7|NA
TGCGCCAGCAGCCTACGTGTGGGGGCAGCGGGAGTCCACTACGAGCAGTACTTC
CASSLRVGAAGVHYEQYF
>TRBD1|17|TRBV12-3/TRBV12-4|TRBJ2-6|many
TGTGCCAGCAGAAGTGACAGGGGGATCTCTGGGGCCAACGTCCTGACTTTC
CASRSDRGISGANVLTF
>TRBD2|16|TRBV19|TRBJ2-2|few
TGTGCCAGTAGTACGACGGGACTACCGGGGACCGGGGAGCTGTTTTTT
CASSTTGLPGTGELFF
>NA|12|TRBV11-3|TRBJ2-1|NA
TGTGCCAGCGGGATGGGGGAAGATGAGCAGTTCTTC
CASGMGEDEQFF
>TRBD1|13|TRBV6-1|TRBJ1-1|few
TGTGCCAGCAGGCGGGACAGGGACACTGAAGCTTTCTTT
CASRRDRDTEAFF
>NA|12|TRBV18|TRBJ1-1|many
TGTGCCAGCTCACCGCAGAACACTGAAGCTTTCTTT
CASSPQNTEAFF
>NA|15|TRBV7-3|TRBJ2-2|NA
TGTGCCAGCAGCCCCGGAGGGGTAGGCACCGGGGAGCTGTTTTTT
CASSPGGVGTGELFF
>TRBD1|13|TRBV12-3/TRBV12-4|TRBJ1-1|many
TGTGCCAGCAGGACAGGGAGGACCACTGAAGCTTTCTTT
CASRTGRTTEAFF
>TRBD2|18|TRBV7-9|TRBJ2-1|many
TGTGCCAGCAGCTTACGGCCACTAGCGGAAAGACGACGGGGTGAGCAGTTCTTC
CASSLRPLAERRRGEQFF
>TRBD1|14|TRBV19|TRBJ2-2|few
TGTGCCAGTGACAGGGGTCCGAACACCGGGGAGCTGTTTTTT
CASDRGPNTGELFF
>NA|14|TRBV9|TRBJ2-7|NA
TGTGCCAGCAGCGACCCTGACAGTCCCTACGAGCAGTACTTC
CASSDPDSPYEQYF
>NA|11|TRBV11-1|TRBJ2-5|few
TGTGCCAGCAGCAGGGACGGCCCCCAGTACTTC
CASSRDGPQYF
>NA|15|TRBV24-1|TRBJ2-2|NA
TGTGCCACCAGTGACCAAGGAGGGTTTACCGGGGAGCTGTTTTTT
CATSDQGGFTGELFF
>TRBD1|16|TRBV28|TRBJ2-5|many
TGTGCCAGCAGTCCCCCCCCCGGGACAGGGATTTGGACCCAGTACTTC
CASSPPPGTGIWTQYF